The subject of this entry is one T cell receptor (beta chain). TCRdb passed the 5' RACE reads through MiXCR, listing each CDR3 protein once. This sample has 150,000 to 200,000 distinct CDR3 sequences, with 9.3% found just once. The source of the sample is a study of T cells after yellow fever vaccination. CDR1 GTSNPN and CDR2 SVGIG come from the germline V gene (reference sequence). The V and J ends lost 0 bases and 0 bases respectively, with 5 bases between them. This CDR3 is built from 13 residues. The sample here was CD8+ T cells sorted from PBMCs, taken 45 days after the yellow fever booster vaccination. This chain joins TRBV30 and TRBJ1-1; no clear D gene. This TCR came from a man between 18 and 29 years old who received the YFV17D yellow fever vaccine. CDR3 bases: TGTGCCTGGAGTGTATACCTGAACACTGAAGCTTTCTTT. This translates into CAWSVYLNTEAFF.